The T cell receptor beta chain described here comes from a study of CD8+ T cells in alopecia areata. Trimming cost V 0 bases and J 14 bases; bases outside gene matches: 7. The CDR3 is made up of 13 amino acids. Per the germline V gene, CDR1 is LNHNV and CDR2 is YYDKDF (reference sequence). Only a few counts were recorded for this clone. RNA was extracted and reverse transcribed into cDNA as the sequencing template. Only in-frame clones appear in the TCRdb table, and some are missing; sequencing was by immunoSEQ multiplex PCR. The sample holds roughly 150,000 clones; around 57% are singletons and the top ten take 4.5% to 5%.

The specimen sequenced was CD4+ T cells sorted from blood. This TCR was sampled from a human donor in good health. The chain couples TRBV15 to TRBJ2-1; TRBD1 matches at 7 bases. CDR3 protein: CATSRDLGQLKFF. In DNA form, the CDR3 reads TGTGCCACCAGCAGAGATCTGGGACAGTTAAAGTTCTTC. The variable domain in full, completed from reference TRBV15 and TRBJ2-1, reads DAMVIQNPRYQVTQFGKPVTLSCSQTLNHNVMYWYQQKSSQAPKLLFHYYDKDFNNEADTPDNFQSRRPNTSFCFLDIRSPGLGDTAMYLCATSRDLGQLKFFGPGTRLTVL.